This is a list of T cell receptor beta chains from one sample in a study of cytomegalovirus exposure and HLA in healthy donors. Sequenced by immunoSEQ multiplex PCR; TCRdb stores in-frame clones only, minus some. This sample has some 110,000 clones; about 72% occur once, and the top ten carry 15% to 20%. The sequenced sample consisted of PBMCs. The receptors come from a man between 50 and 59 years old in good health and CMV-seropositive. CDR3s include the opening cysteine and the closing phenylalanine or tryptophan. A D gene is named only where the DNA matches it firmly. Expanded clones get a size class; other rows say once, few or many, or leave the size out.

.	TRBV19	TRBJ2-7	TRBD1	CASSLRDRRAYEQYF	TGTGCCAGTAGTCTACGGGACAGACGAGCCTACGAGCAGTACTTC
few	TRBV13	TRBJ1-1	TRBD1	CASSDRVNTEAFF	TGTGCCAGCAGCGACAGGGTAAACACTGAAGCTTTCTTT
.	TRBV7-6	TRBJ2-5	TRBD1	CASKPGTGYYETQYF	TGTGCCAGCAAGCCCGGGACAGGGTATTATGAGACCCAGTACTTC
.	TRBV5-1	TRBJ2-1	.	CASSLGDSVYNEQFF	TGCGCCAGCAGCTTGGGTGACAGTGTTTACAATGAGCAGTTCTTC
.	TRBV19	TRBJ2-1	TRBD2	CASSFTSGRYEQFF	TGTGCCAGTAGTTTTACTAGCGGGAGGTATGAGCAGTTCTTC
once	TRBV4-2	TRBJ1-5	TRBD1	CASSQETPQGVNQPQHF	TGTGCCAGCAGCCAAGAAACCCCCCAGGGGGTAAATCAGCCCCAGCATTTT
.	TRBV7-6	TRBJ2-5	TRBD2	CASSLEGLAGVGETQYF	TGTGCCAGCAGCTTAGAGGGCCTAGCGGGGGTAGGAGAGACCCAGTACTTC
.	TRBV11-2	TRBJ1-1	TRBD1	CASSSTGQGNTEAFF	TGTGCCAGCAGCTCTACGGGACAGGGGAACACTGAAGCTTTCTTT
.	TRBV7-9	TRBJ2-7	.	CAFGGRNSYEQYF	TGTGCCTTTGGGGGCAGAAACTCCTACGAGCAGTACTTC
.	TRBV5-1	TRBJ2-5	.	CASSWGTPKETQYF	TGCGCCAGCAGCTGGGGGACTCCGAAAGAGACCCAGTACTTC
.	TRBV25-1	TRBJ2-3	TRBD2	CASSRSGLAAFADTQYF	TGTGCCAGCAGCCGATCCGGACTAGCGGCCTTCGCAGATACGCAGTATTTT
.	TRBV28	TRBJ2-7	.	CASTSTSTYEQYF	TGTGCCAGCACCTCGACTAGTACCTACGAGCAGTACTTC
.	TRBV14	TRBJ2-4	.	CASSQRHKNIQYF	TGTGCCAGCAGCCAGCGTCACAAAAACATTCAGTACTTC
.	TRBV5-4	TRBJ2-7	.	CASSLVAGNNYEQYF	TGTGCCAGCAGCTTGGTGGCAGGGAATAACTACGAGCAGTACTTC
.	TRBV5-6	TRBJ1-1	.	CASSLSGTEAFF	TGTGCCAGCAGCCTTTCGGGGACAGAAGCTTTCTTT
.	TRBV5-1	TRBJ1-5	.	CASTPSGGFGQPQHF	TGCGCCAGCACCCCCTCTGGGGGCTTCGGTCAGCCCCAGCATTTT
.	TRBV5-8	TRBJ1-5	.	CASSLERGAPQHF	TGTGCCAGCAGCTTGGAGCGGGGCGCGCCCCAGCATTTT
.	TRBV9	TRBJ2-7	.	CASSGTSLSEQYF	TGTGCCAGCAGCGGAACTAGCCTCAGCGAGCAGTACTTC
.	TRBV5-1	TRBJ2-2	TRBD1	CASSRRTGASTGELFF	TGCGCCAGCAGCAGGAGGACAGGGGCCAGCACCGGGGAGCTGTTTTTT
.	TRBV5-1	TRBJ2-3	TRBD2	CASSLGLAGSPEDTQYF	TGCGCCAGCAGCTTGGGGCTAGCGGGGTCCCCGGAGGATACGCAGTATTTT
.	TRBV6-1	TRBJ1-5	.	CASTLNSNQPQHF	TGTGCCAGCACCCTAAATAGCAATCAGCCCCAGCATTTT
.	TRBV29-1	TRBJ1-1	.	CSVGATLGGTEAFF	TGCAGCGTTGGGGCGACCCTAGGGGGCACTGAAGCTTTCTTT
.	TRBV5-1	TRBJ2-1	.	CASSLGAHEQFF	TGCGCCAGCAGCTTAGGGGCTCATGAGCAGTTCTTC
.	TRBV7-2	TRBJ2-3	TRBD2	CASSSGLGKDTQYF	TGTGCCAGCAGCTCCGGACTAGGGAAAGATACGCAGTATTTT
.	TRBV4-3	TRBJ1-1	TRBD1	CASSQDPGGLRVAFF	TGCGCCAGCAGCCAAGATCCAGGGGGTTTGAGAGTAGCTTTCTTT
few	TRBV7-9	TRBJ2-3	TRBD2	CASSFTSGGETDTQYF	TGTGCCAGCAGCTTTACTAGCGGGGGGGAGACAGATACGCAGTATTTT
.	TRBV7-2	TRBJ2-5	.	CASSTGGPETQYF	TGTGCCAGCAGCACCGGGGGGCCGGAGACCCAGTACTTC
few	TRBV18	TRBJ1-1	.	CASSPWGSLSDTEAFF	TGTGCCAGCTCACCATGGGGCAGCCTGTCGGACACTGAAGCTTTCTTT
.	TRBV5-5	TRBJ2-7	.	CASSLGGGHTTYEQYF	TGTGCCAGCAGCTTGGGAGGGGGTCATACCACTTACGAGCAGTACTTC
.	TRBV9	TRBJ1-4	.	CASSPGWSGEKLFF	TGTGCCAGCAGCCCCGGTTGGAGCGGGGAAAAACTGTTTTTT
.	TRBV4-3	TRBJ2-7	TRBD2	CASSQDRGSGGYEQYF	TGCGCCAGCAGCCAAGATCGGGGTAGCGGGGGGTACGAGCAGTACTTC
.	TRBV7-8	TRBJ2-2	TRBD1	CASSYPGQRTGELFF	TGTGCCAGCAGCTACCCGGGACAGCGCACCGGGGAGCTGTTTTTT
.	TRBV10-2	TRBJ2-5	TRBD2	CASSERLAGGETQYF	TGCGCCAGCAGTGAACGACTAGCGGGAGGAGAGACCCAGTACTTC
.	TRBV7-2	TRBJ1-2	TRBD1	CASSQGQGEDGYTF	TGTGCCAGCAGCCAGGGACAGGGGGAGGATGGCTACACCTTC
.	TRBV27	TRBJ1-4	TRBD1	CASSSGGAATNEKLFF	TGTGCCAGCAGTTCAGGGGGCGCCGCAACTAATGAAAAACTGTTTTTT
.	TRBV27	TRBJ2-7	.	CASSPSPDLESYEQYF	TGTGCCAGCAGTCCTAGTCCGGATTTGGAATCCTACGAGCAGTACTTC
.	TRBV7-2	TRBJ1-1	.	CASSLGYSMNTEAFF	TGTGCCAGCAGCTTAGGATACTCCATGAACACTGAAGCTTTCTTT
.	TRBV25-1	TRBJ2-5	TRBD1	CARGQVKETQYF	TGTGCCAGGGGACAGGTAAAAGAGACCCAGTACTTC
once	TRBV7-9	TRBJ1-3	TRBD1	CASSWDSSGNTIYF	TGTGCCAGCAGCTGGGACAGCTCTGGAAACACCATATATTTT
few	TRBV11-2	TRBJ2-3	TRBD2	CASSHSGTSVDTQYF	TGTGCCAGCAGCCACTCCGGGACTAGCGTAGATACGCAGTATTTT
.	TRBV6-5	TRBJ2-5	TRBD2	CASRLSGSGQETQYF	TGTGCCAGCAGACTTAGCGGGAGCGGGCAAGAGACCCAGTACTTC
.	TRBV5-5	TRBJ2-5	.	CASSLNGRGETQYF	TGTGCCAGCAGCTTGAATGGCAGGGGAGAGACCCAGTACTTC